This T cell receptor (beta chain) was documented in a study of control samples from healthy donors and cancer patients (dated by TCRdb to the early 2020s). The method behind the library was the immunoSEQ multiplex PCR assay. TCRdb obtained this table from immuneACCESS and retained in-frame rearrangements with V and J assigned. These tables miss some clones; where compared with another copy, unresolved V genes account for less than half of the shortfall, and the remainder is unexplained. The sample table contains more than 75,000 clones; only one count was recorded for around 85% of them. The leading ten clones occupy about 35% of the sample. As for this clone: The clone's antigen remains unknown. Base qualities are not recorded, but no much larger clone differs from it by a single base.

The CDR3 runs 14 amino acids, cysteine and phenylalanine included. CDR3 DNA only is kept here, 42 bases in frame from base 1. Unmatched junction bases come to 7, with V trimmed by 8 bases and J by 5 bases. CDR1 SGHRS and CDR2 YFSETQ are derived from the germline V gene. This sequence originates from an older man with lung cancer. Source material: PBMCs. Recombination joined TRBV5-1 with TRBJ2-4; a stretch of 10 junction bases matches TRBD2. The CDR3: CASSEGLAENIQYF. In nucleotide form, the sequence is TGCGCCAGTTCCGAAGGACTAGCGGAAAACATTCAGTACTTC. The reference TRBV5-1 and TRBJ2-4 proteins fill in what lies around the CDR3, so the full variable domain reads KAGVTQTPRYLIKTRGQQVTLSCSPISGHRSVSWYQQTPGQGLQFLFEYFSETQRNKGNFPGRFSGRQFSNSRSEMNVSTLELGDSALYLCASSEGLAENIQYFGAGTRLSVL.